This is a list of T cell receptor beta chains from one sample in a study of blood T cells in healthy people across ages. In TCRdb, the 5' RACE reads were re-called with MiXCR into one record per CDR3 protein. The sample yields about 970,000 distinct CDR3 sequences, 45% to 60% seen once. The sample taken for sequencing was blood. All receptors derive from a woman aged 60 to 75 in good health. CDR3s include the opening cysteine and the closing phenylalanine or tryptophan. The D gene is left open where the match is weak. Size is omitted from some rows. Given values are once, few, many or a class for expanded clones.

TRBJ2-5	-	TRBV7-2	-	CASSTHRVGKETQYF	TGTGCCAGCAGCACCCACCGGGTAGGAAAAGAGACCCAGTACTTC
TRBJ1-1	-	TRBV12-3/TRBV12-4	TRBD1	CASTLDRGAEAFF	TGTGCCAGCACTTTAGACAGGGGCGCTGAAGCTTTCTTT
TRBJ2-7	-	TRBV9	-	CASSVGRVPYNEQYF	TGTGCCAGCAGCGTAGGGCGGGTACCCTACAATGAGCAGTACTTC
TRBJ2-1	-	TRBV11-3	TRBD2	CASQRDQYNNEQFF	TGTGCCAGCCAGCGGGACCAATACAACAATGAGCAGTTCTTC
TRBJ2-7	-	TRBV6-2/TRBV6-3	-	CASTNRRGNNVGEQYF	TGTGCCAGCACTAACCGCCGGGGAAATAACGTAGGCGAGCAGTACTTC
TRBJ1-2	-	TRBV29-1	-	CSVEHGQLGYTF	TGCAGCGTTGAACATGGCCAGCTTGGCTACACCTTC
TRBJ2-7	-	TRBV28	-	CASSSAWAYEQYF	TGTGCCAGCAGTTCGGCTTGGGCCTACGAGCAGTACTTC
TRBJ2-1	-	TRBV13	TRBD2	CASSLGGDYFNEQFF	TGTGCCAGCAGCTTAGGGGGGGACTACTTCAATGAGCAGTTCTTC
TRBJ2-5	-	TRBV20-1	-	CSANFQETQYF	TGCAGTGCCAACTTCCAAGAGACCCAGTACTTC
TRBJ2-2	-	TRBV2	-	CASSASGELFF	TGTGCCAGCAGTGCGTCCGGGGAGCTGTTTTTT
TRBJ2-7	-	TRBV7-2	TRBD2	CASSGGTSGRGHEQYF	TGTGCCAGCAGCGGGGGGACTAGCGGGAGAGGACACGAGCAGTACTTC
TRBJ2-6	many	TRBV29-1	TRBD1	CSVKGAGGANVLTF	TGCAGCGTTAAGGGGGCTGGTGGGGCCAACGTCCTGACTTTC
TRBJ2-1	-	TRBV18	-	CASLPGQSSYNEQFF	TGTGCCAGCTTACCGGGACAAAGCTCCTACAATGAGCAGTTCTTC
TRBJ2-2	-	TRBV2	-	CASSEQLTGELFF	TGTGCCAGCAGTGAACAGTTAACCGGGGAGCTGTTTTTT
TRBJ2-3	few	TRBV25-1	-	CASSEIQGLTDTQYF	TGTGCCAGCAGTGAAATTCAGGGACTCACAGATACGCAGTATTTT
TRBJ2-3	-	TRBV28	TRBD2	CASSVSGRWDTQYF	TGTGCCAGCAGTGTAAGCGGGAGGTGGGATACGCAGTATTTT
TRBJ1-6	-	TRBV28	-	CASSSRQENSPLHF	TGTGCCAGCAGTTCCCGACAGGAGAATTCACCCCTCCACTTT
TRBJ2-3	many	TRBV10-3	TRBD2	CAISRTSGSTADTQYF	TGTGCCATCAGTCGGACTAGCGGGAGTACGGCAGATACGCAGTATTTT
TRBJ1-2	few	TRBV12-3/TRBV12-4	-	CASSFALGQPGHGYTF	TGTGCCAGCAGTTTCGCTCTCGGACAGCCGGGTCATGGCTACACCTTC
TRBJ1-1	-	TRBV4-1	TRBD1	CASSPRTGANTEAFF	TGCGCCAGCAGCCCTCGGACAGGGGCAAACACTGAAGCTTTCTTT
TRBJ1-2	few	TRBV20-1	TRBD1	CSASLRPTGLYGYTF	TGCAGTGCTAGTCTGCGCCCGACAGGGCTCTATGGCTACACCTTC
TRBJ2-7	-	TRBV28	-	CASSFTDLDYEQYF	TGTGCCAGCAGTTTCACGGACCTTGACTACGAGCAGTACTTC
TRBJ1-2	few	TRBV29-1	-	CSSDRFGYTF	TGCAGCTCCGACAGGTTTGGCTACACCTTC
TRBJ2-1	-	TRBV5-1	-	CASRDSSSYNEQFF	TGCGCCAGCAGAGACAGCTCCTCCTACAATGAGCAGTTCTTC
TRBJ2-7	-	TRBV7-8	-	CASRPDSVYEQYF	TGTGCCAGCAGACCCGATTCCGTCTACGAGCAGTACTTC
TRBJ2-4	-	TRBV21-1	-	CASSNRSRVLAKNIQYF	TGTGCCAGCAGCAATAGGTCCCGGGTATTAGCCAAAAACATTCAGTACTTC
TRBJ2-7	many	TRBV2	-	CASRSGSTYEQYF	TGTGCCAGCAGGTCGGGGTCCACCTACGAGCAGTACTTC
TRBJ2-7	-	TRBV5-1	TRBD2	CASSRRTSGPLEQYF	TGCGCCAGCAGCAGGAGGACTAGCGGTCCCCTGGAGCAGTACTTC
TRBJ1-4	-	TRBV29-1	-	CSGLDEKLFF	TGCAGCGGCCTTGATGAAAAACTGTTTTTT
TRBJ1-2	-	TRBV14	-	CASSLIHGTAVGYTF	TGTGCCAGCAGCCTGATTCACGGGACGGCTGTGGGCTACACCTTC
TRBJ2-7	-	TRBV28	TRBD1	CASSSIPGQGSYEQYF	TGTGCCAGCAGTTCCATACCGGGACAGGGGTCCTACGAGCAGTACTTC
TRBJ2-4	many	TRBV6-1	TRBD1	CASSVDRDSHSIQYF	TGTGCCAGCAGTGTTGACCGGGACAGTCATAGCATTCAGTACTTC
TRBJ2-1	-	TRBV3-1	-	CASSQDQARHNEQFF	TGTGCCAGCAGCCAAGATCAGGCACGCCACAATGAGCAGTTCTTC
TRBJ2-1	-	TRBV11-3	TRBD1	CASSYRGGDYNEQFF	TGTGCCAGCAGCTACAGGGGCGGAGATTACAATGAGCAGTTCTTC
TRBJ2-5	-	TRBV12-3/TRBV12-4	-	CASSFTWESLLKETQYF	TGTGCCAGCAGTTTTACCTGGGAGTCCCTCCTCAAAGAGACCCAGTACTTC
TRBJ1-5	few	TRBV15	-	CATSRLGNQPQHF	TGTGCCACCAGCAGGCTCGGCAATCAGCCCCAGCATTTT
TRBJ2-2	-	TRBV15	-	CATRAGGFTGELFF	TGTGCCACCAGAGCAGGGGGGTTCACCGGGGAGCTGTTTTTT
TRBJ2-4	once	TRBV3-1	TRBD1	CASIRGTGTSEQYF	TGTGCCAGCATCCGAGGGACAGGGACCTCGGAGCAGTACTTC
TRBJ1-1	few	TRBV7-9	-	CASSLGTAGIMNTEAFF	TGTGCCAGCAGCTTAGGTACGGCAGGGATTATGAACACTGAAGCTTTCTTT
TRBJ2-7	few	TRBV7-2	-	CASSLIRTDYEQYF	TGTGCCAGCAGCTTAATCAGGACGGACTACGAGCAGTACTTC
TRBJ1-5	once	TRBV21-1	-	CASSKKSPHTNQPQHF	TGTGCCAGCAGCAAAAAGAGTCCACATACCAATCAGCCCCAGCATTTT
TRBJ1-4	once	TRBV2	TRBD1	CASSRSGTGVEKLFF	TGTGCCAGCAGCCGTTCCGGGACAGGAGTTGAAAAACTGTTTTTT
TRBJ2-1	-	TRBV27	TRBD2	CASRGLASGRSNEQFF	TGTGCCAGCAGGGGGTTGGCTAGCGGGAGGAGCAATGAGCAGTTCTTC
TRBJ2-7	-	TRBV4-2	TRBD1	CASSQESRGHYEQYF	TGTGCCAGCAGCCAAGAAAGCAGGGGGCATTACGAGCAGTACTTC
TRBJ1-2	-	TRBV3-1	-	CASSSHPGGYGYTF	TGTGCCAGCAGCTCCCACCCGGGAGGCTATGGCTACACCTTC
TRBJ2-7	few	TRBV28	-	CASSFGGVVEQYF	TGTGCCAGCAGTTTTGGGGGAGTGGTTGAGCAGTACTTC